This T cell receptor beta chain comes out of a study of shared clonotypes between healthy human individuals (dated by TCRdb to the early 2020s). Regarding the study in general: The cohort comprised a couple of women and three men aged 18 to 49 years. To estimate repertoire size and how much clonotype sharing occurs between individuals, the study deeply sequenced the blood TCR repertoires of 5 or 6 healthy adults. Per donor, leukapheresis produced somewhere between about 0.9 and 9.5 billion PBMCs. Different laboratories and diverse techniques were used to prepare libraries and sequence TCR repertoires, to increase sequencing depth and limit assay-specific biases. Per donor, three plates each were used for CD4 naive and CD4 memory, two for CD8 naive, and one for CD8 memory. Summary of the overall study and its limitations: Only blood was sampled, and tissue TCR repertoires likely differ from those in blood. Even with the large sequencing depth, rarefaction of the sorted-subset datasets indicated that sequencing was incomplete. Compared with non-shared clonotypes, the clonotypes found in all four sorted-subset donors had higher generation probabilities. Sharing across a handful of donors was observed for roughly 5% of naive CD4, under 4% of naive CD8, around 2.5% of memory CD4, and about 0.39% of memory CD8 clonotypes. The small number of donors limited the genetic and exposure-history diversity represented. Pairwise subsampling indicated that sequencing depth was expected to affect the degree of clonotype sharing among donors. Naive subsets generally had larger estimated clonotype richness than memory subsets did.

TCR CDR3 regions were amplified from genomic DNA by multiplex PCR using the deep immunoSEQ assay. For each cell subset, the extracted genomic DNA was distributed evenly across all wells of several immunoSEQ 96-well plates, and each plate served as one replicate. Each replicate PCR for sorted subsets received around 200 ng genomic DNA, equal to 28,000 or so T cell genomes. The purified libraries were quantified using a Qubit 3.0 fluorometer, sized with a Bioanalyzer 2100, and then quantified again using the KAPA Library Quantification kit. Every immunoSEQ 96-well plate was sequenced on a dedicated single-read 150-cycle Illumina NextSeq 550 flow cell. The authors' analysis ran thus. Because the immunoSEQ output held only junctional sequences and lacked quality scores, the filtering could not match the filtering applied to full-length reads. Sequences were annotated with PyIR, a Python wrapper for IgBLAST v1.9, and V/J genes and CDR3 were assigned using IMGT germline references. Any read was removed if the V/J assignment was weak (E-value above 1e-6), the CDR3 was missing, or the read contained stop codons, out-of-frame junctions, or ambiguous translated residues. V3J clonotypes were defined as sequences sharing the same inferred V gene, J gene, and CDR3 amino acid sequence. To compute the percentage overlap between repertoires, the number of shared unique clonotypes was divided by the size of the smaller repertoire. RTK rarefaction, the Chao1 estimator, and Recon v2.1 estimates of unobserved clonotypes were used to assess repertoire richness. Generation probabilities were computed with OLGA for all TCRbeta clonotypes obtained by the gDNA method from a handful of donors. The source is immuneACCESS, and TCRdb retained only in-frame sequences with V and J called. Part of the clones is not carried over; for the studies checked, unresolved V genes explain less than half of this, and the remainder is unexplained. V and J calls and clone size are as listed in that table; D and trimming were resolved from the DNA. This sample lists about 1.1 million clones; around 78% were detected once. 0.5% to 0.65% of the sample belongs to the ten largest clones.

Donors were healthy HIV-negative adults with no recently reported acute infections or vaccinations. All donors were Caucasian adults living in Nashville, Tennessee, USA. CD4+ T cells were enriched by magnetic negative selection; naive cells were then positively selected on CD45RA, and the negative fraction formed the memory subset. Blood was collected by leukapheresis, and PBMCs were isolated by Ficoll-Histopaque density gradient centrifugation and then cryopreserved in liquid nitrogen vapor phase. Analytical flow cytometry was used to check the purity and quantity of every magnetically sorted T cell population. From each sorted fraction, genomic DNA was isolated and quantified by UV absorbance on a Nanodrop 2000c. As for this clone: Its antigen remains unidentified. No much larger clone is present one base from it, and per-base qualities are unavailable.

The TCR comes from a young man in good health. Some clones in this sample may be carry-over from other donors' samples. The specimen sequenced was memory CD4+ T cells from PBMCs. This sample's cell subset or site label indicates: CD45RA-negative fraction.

The CDR3 in this case is CASSLSLARTLSYNEQFF. The base sequence is TGTGCCAGCAGCTTGAGCCTAGCGAGAACCCTCTCCTACAATGAGCAGTTCTTC. The rearrangement combines TRBV5-4 with TRBJ2-1; TRBD2 is possibly the D segment (6 matching bases). V lost 1 base and J lost 0 bases; the stretch between them is 17 bases long. The germline V gene (reference sequence) yields SGHNT for CDR1 and YYREEE for CDR2. Measured from the cysteine to the phenylalanine, the CDR3 is 18 residues long. Only CDR3 DNA remains: 54 bases, in frame from the first base.